Below are 23 T cell receptor beta chains sequenced from a single sample in a study of T-cell reconstitution after alpha-beta-depleted transplantation in children. A library of TCRbeta sequences, prepared with unique molecular identifiers, was generated. Via MiXCR, TCRdb re-called the PCR reads, giving one row per CDR3 protein. Of about 540,000 distinct CDR3 sequences in the sample, 15% to 20% were seen once. This sample comprised PBMCs from the stem cell graft donor, obtained from the stem cell graft. These receptor sequences come from a human donor who donated a stem cell graft to a child with acute lymphoblastic leukemia.

The chain couples TRBV20-1 to TRBJ2-2, with 8 nucleotides matching TRBD2. With 3 bases clipped from V and 3 bases from J, the junction kept 12 bases outside the gene matches. CDR3 length: 17 residues. Germline assignment: CDR1 DFQATT and CDR2 SNEGSKA (reference sequence). The chain's CDR3 is CSASPSTSALYTGELFF. The CDR3 DNA reads TGCAGTGCTAGCCCCTCGACTAGCGCCCTATACACCGGGGAGCTGTTTTTT.

The chain combines TRBV6-5 with TRBJ1-2; no reliable D call. This CDR3 has 13 residues. Trimming removed 0 bases at V and 6 bases at J, with 8 bases between. Germline assignment: CDR1 MNHEY and CDR2 SVGAGI. CDR3 residues: CASSYSRTDGYTF. The CDR3 DNA reads TGTGCCAGCAGTTACTCGAGGACTGATGGCTACACCTTC.

The genes are TRBV20-1 and TRBJ2-2; TRBD1 matches 7 bases. This CDR3 spans 15 amino acids. Germline V gives CDR1 DFQATT, CDR2 SNEGSKA (reference sequence). Trimming took 6 bases from V and 3 from J; bases not matched to a gene: 10. The CDR3 region is CSATATRGYTGELFF. CDR3 sequence (DNA): TGCAGTGCAACCGCAACCAGGGGGTACACCGGGGAGCTGTTTTTT.

This clonotype has a handful of counts. The chain uses TRBV20-1 and TRBJ2-6; the D gene is possibly TRBD2 (6 bases). Between the trimmed V and J ends, which lost 0 bases and 2 bases, there was a span of 11 bases. Looked up from germline, CDR1 is DFQATT and CDR2 is SNEGSKA (reference sequence). The CDR3 covers 16 residues. DNA of the CDR3: TGCAGTGCTAGAGATCGGGGGATTGCTGGGGCCAACGTCCTGACTTTC. This gives the protein CSARDRGIAGANVLTF.

This clonotype was observed a few times. The chain couples TRBV12-3 or TRBV12-4 to TRBJ1-2; 12 bases fit TRBD1. Unmatched junction bases numbered 8, after V lost 4 bases and J lost 5 bases. This CDR3 comprises 16 residues. The chain's CDR3 is CASSSGTGGFRYGYTF. The CDR3 DNA follows: TGTGCCAGCAGTTCCGGGACAGGGGGCTTTCGGTATGGCTACACCTTC.

This clonotype has more than one count but fewer than ten. The chain employs TRBV6-5 and TRBJ2-1; D is perhaps TRBD2 (6 bases). CDR3 length equals 15 residues. V lost 1 base to trimming and J lost 2 bases, with 9 bases between them. Germline V gene sequence: CDR1 MNHEY, CDR2 SVGAGI. CDR3 in amino acids: CASSYFGGTYNEQFF. For the CDR3, the DNA is TGTGCCAGCAGTTACTTCGGCGGGACCTACAATGAGCAGTTCTTC.

The chain has TRBV7-3 and TRBJ1-5; maybe TRBD1 (6 bases). CDR1 is SGHTA, CDR2 FQGTGA, per germline. This CDR3 contains 13 residues. V dropped 8 bases and J dropped 2 bases, with 10 bases sitting between them. The CDR3 bases are TGTGCCAGCTGGGGGCAGGGCAATCAGCCCCAGCATTTT. Its translation: CASWGQGNQPQHF.

This clonotype was detected only a few times. The chain has TRBV29-1 and TRBJ2-1; TRBD2 agrees at 9 bases. The junction had 14 bases not matched to a gene; V was cut back by 3 bases and J by 8 bases. The CDR3 length is 16 residues. Germline loops: CDR1 SQVTM, CDR2 ANQGSEA. Here the CDR3 reads CSVEGREGLSSDEQFF. The CDR3 DNA reads as TGCAGCGTTGAGGGGCGGGAGGGCCTTTCCTCCGATGAGCAGTTCTTC.

Only a few counts were recorded for this clonotype. The chain is built from TRBV7-9 and TRBJ2-5; a possible D gene is TRBD2 (5 bases). Trimming stripped 9 bases from V and 5 bases from J, with 16 bases between. This CDR3 has 13 amino acids. The germline V gene encodes CDR1 SEHNR and CDR2 FQNEAQ (reference sequence). The CDR3 DNA sequence: TGTGCCAGTACGGGAACCCGAACGGAGACCCAGTACTTC. It yields the protein CASTGTRTETQYF. Complete variable domain (other parts from reference TRBV7-9 and TRBJ2-5): DTGVSQNPRHKITKRGQNVTFRCDPISEHNRLYWYRQTLGQGPEFLTYFQNEAQLEKSRLLSDRFSAERPKGSFSTLEIQRTEQGDSAMYLCASTGTRTETQYFGPGTRLLVL.

The sample holds a few counts of this clonotype. The chain employs TRBV5-1 and TRBJ2-3; 10 bases map to TRBD2. Germline V CDR1 and CDR2: SGHRS, YFSETQ. The CDR3 extends over 16 amino acids. The ends lost 2 bases at V and 0 bases at J; junction bases unmatched: 3. This CDR3 is CASSFTSGVSTDTQYF. CDR3 DNA sequence: TGCGCCAGCAGCTTCACTAGCGGGGTTAGCACAGATACGCAGTATTTT. Variable domain in full (rest from reference TRBV5-1 and TRBJ2-3): KAGVTQTPRYLIKTRGQQVTLSCSPISGHRSVSWYQQTPGQGLQFLFEYFSETQRNKGNFPGRFSGRQFSNSRSEMNVSTLELGDSALYLCASSFTSGVSTDTQYFGPGTRLTVL.

This clonotype showed up many times. The CDR3 nucleotides are TGTGCCAGCAGCTTAAGGGTTTCGGACAGGAGGGTAGTAAACACTGAAGCTTTCTTT. Translating it yields CASSLRVSDRRVVNTEAFF. The chain couples TRBV7-7 to TRBJ1-1; 7 bases are shared with TRBD1. Germline V gene lookup returns CDR1 SSHAT and CDR2 FNYEAQ (reference sequence). The CDR3 runs to 19 residues. Unmatched junction bases numbered 17, after V lost 2 bases and J lost 2 bases.

The chain couples TRBV7-9 to TRBJ1-1; 9 nucleotides agree with TRBD1. Per germline, CDR1 SEHNR and CDR2 FQNEAQ (reference sequence). This CDR3 comprises 15 residues. V was pared by 4 bases and J by 3 bases, with 6 bases of the junction left unmatched. The CDR3: CASSSGTGKDTEAFF. The DNA for the CDR3 is TGTGCCAGCAGCTCCGGGACAGGGAAAGACACTGAAGCTTTCTTT.

For the CDR3, the DNA is TGTGCCAGCAGCTTATGGGGGACAGCGGGAGGAATAGATACGCAGTATTTT. It codes for CASSLWGTAGGIDTQYF. The rearrangement uses TRBV13 and TRBJ2-3; 9 nucleotides align to TRBD2. From germline, CDR1 is PRHDT and CDR2 FYEKMQ (reference sequence). The CDR3 spans 17 residues. The ends lost 2 bases at V and 5 bases at J; junction bases unmatched: 11.

The chain has TRBV20-1 and TRBJ2-2; possibly TRBD2 for D (6 bases). Between the trimmed V and J ends, which lost 3 bases and 5 bases, there was a span of 10 bases. CDR3 length equals 13 residues. Germline CDR1 and CDR2: DFQATT and SNEGSKA (reference sequence). CDR3 coding DNA: TGCAGTGCTAGGGGACTTTATACCGGGGAGCTGTTTTTT. Its translation is CSARGLYTGELFF.

This clonotype was counted at least ten times. The rearrangement uses TRBV5-1 and TRBJ2-7; 8 bases are shared with TRBD1. This CDR3 spans 14 amino acids. CDR1 is SGHRS, CDR2 YFSETQ, per germline. V was clipped by 0 bases and J by 6 bases; unmatched bases: 5. CDR3 coding DNA: TGCGCCAGCAGCTTGGGTCAGGGGGCCTCCGAGCAGTACTTC. Amino acid sequence: CASSLGQGASEQYF.

This sequence joins TRBV2 and TRBJ2-1; D possibly corresponds to TRBD2 (5 bases). CDR1 is SNHLY, CDR2 FYNNEI, per germline. The CDR3 has 10 residues. With 8 bases removed from V and 9 bases from J, the gap between germline ends came to 8 bases. This chain's CDR3 is CASVRGEQFF. The CDR3 DNA sequence: TGTGCCAGCGTACGGGGTGAGCAGTTCTTC.

The chain joins TRBV6-2 or TRBV6-3 to TRBJ2-3; no clear D. This CDR3 is 15 amino acids long. Per the germline V gene, CDR1 is MNHEY and CDR2 is SVGEGT. Trimming removed 0 bases from V and 0 bases from J, with 7 bases in between. The CDR3 spells CASSYSDQSTDTQYF. In DNA form, the CDR3 reads TGTGCCAGCAGTTACTCGGACCAGAGCACAGATACGCAGTATTTT.

The chain couples TRBV7-8 to TRBJ2-7, with D perhaps TRBD2 (5 bases). Deletions cut 1 base from V and 8 bases from J, with 18 bases between. The CDR3 sequence is 15 residues long. Germline values: CDR1 SGHVS, CDR2 FQNEAQ. This CDR3 is CASSLVPAEYSKQYF. CDR3 DNA: TGTGCCAGCAGCTTAGTTCCAGCGGAGTATTCTAAGCAGTACTTC.

The V call is TRBV20-1, the J call TRBJ2-3; TRBD2 is a possible D gene (5 bases). Per germline, CDR1 DFQATT and CDR2 SNEGSKA (reference sequence). The CDR3 contains 16 residues. The V end lost 1 base, the J end lost 2 bases, and 16 bases lay between the germline ends. CDR3 bases: TGCAGTGCTAGAGGTGGGAGAAATGTAGCCACAGATACGCAGTATTTT. Its protein product is CSARGGRNVATDTQYF.

This chain's CDR3 is CASSFGRLYNYGYTF. The CDR3 bases are TGCGCCAGCAGCTTTGGACGGCTTTATAACTATGGCTACACCTTC. The chain is built from TRBV5-1 and TRBJ1-2; D uncertain. This CDR3 region has 15 residues. The germline V gene encodes CDR1 SGHRS and CDR2 YFSETQ. The V and J ends lost 2 bases and 1 base respectively, with 12 bases between them.

This sequence joins TRBV29-1 and TRBJ1-3; D not resolved. The CDR3 covers 20 residues. Between the trimmed V and J ends, which lost 5 bases and 0 bases, there was a span of 29 bases. Germline loops: CDR1 SQVTM, CDR2 ANQGSEA. The CDR3 sequence: CSVRTALGSGVRDSGNTIYF. The DNA for the CDR3 is TGCAGCGTTCGCACCGCCCTTGGCAGTGGGGTCCGCGACTCTGGAAACACCATATATTTT.

The genes are TRBV5-1 and TRBJ1-1, with unresolved D. The CDR3 loop spans 16 amino acids. Per germline, CDR1 SGHRS and CDR2 YFSETQ. V lost 0 bases and J lost 0, with 12 bases in between. DNA for the CDR3: TGCGCCAGCAGCTTGGAGTTAGGACGGGTGAACACTGAAGCTTTCTTT. This codes for CASSLELGRVNTEAFF.

This clonotype appeared a few times. This rearrangement joins TRBV4-1 to TRBJ2-7, with 9 bases fitting TRBD1. V gave up 3 bases and J gave up 1 base; unmatched junction bases: 7. The CDR3 contains 16 residues. CDR1 and CDR2 from the germline V gene are MGHRA and YSYEKL. CDR3 sequence (DNA): TGCGCCAGCAGCCACGGGGGGACAGGGAATTCCTACGAGCAGTACTTC. Translation: CASSHGGTGNSYEQYF.